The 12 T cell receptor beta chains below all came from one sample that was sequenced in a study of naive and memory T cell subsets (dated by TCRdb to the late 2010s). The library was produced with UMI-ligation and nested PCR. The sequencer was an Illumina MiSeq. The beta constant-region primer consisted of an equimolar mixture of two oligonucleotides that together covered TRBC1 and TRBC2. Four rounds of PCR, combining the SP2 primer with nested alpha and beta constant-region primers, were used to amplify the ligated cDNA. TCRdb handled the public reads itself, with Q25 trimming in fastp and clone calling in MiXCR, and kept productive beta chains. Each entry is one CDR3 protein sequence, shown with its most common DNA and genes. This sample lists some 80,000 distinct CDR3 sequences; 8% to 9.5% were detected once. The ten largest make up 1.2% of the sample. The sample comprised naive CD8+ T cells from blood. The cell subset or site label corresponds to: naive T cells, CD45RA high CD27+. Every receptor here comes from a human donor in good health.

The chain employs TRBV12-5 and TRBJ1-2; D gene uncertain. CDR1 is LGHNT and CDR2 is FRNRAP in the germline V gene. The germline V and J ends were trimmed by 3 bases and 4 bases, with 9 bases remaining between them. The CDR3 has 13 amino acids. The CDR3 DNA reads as TGTGCTAGTGGTTTCTCAGGAGGCTATGGCTACACCTTC. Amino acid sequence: CASGFSGGYGYTF.

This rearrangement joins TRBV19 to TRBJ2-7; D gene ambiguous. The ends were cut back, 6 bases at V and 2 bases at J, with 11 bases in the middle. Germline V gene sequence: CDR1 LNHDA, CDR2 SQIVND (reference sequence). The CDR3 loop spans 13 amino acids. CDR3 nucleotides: TGTGCCAGTAGCGCCACCCTGGCCTACGAGCAGTACTTC. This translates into CASSATLAYEQYF.

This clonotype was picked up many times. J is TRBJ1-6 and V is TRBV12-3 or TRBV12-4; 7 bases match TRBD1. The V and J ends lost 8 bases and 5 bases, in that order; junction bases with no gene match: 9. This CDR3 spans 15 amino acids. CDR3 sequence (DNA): TGTGCCAGCGGGGGCGGGACAGAGAATAATTCACCCCTCCACTTT. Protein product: CASGGGTENNSPLHF.

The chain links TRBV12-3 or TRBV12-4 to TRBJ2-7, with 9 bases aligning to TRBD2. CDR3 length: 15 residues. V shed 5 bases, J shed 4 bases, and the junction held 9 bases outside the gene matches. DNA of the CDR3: TGTGCCAGCAGTCAGGCCCGACTAGCGGCTTACGAGCAGTACTTC. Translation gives CASSQARLAAYEQYF.

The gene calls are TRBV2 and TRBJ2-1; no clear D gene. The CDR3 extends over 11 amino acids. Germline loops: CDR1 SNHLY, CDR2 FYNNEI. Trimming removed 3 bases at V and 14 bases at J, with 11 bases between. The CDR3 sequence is CASSEGSWKFF. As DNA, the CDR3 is TGTGCCAGCAGTGAGGGTTCGTGGAAGTTCTTC.

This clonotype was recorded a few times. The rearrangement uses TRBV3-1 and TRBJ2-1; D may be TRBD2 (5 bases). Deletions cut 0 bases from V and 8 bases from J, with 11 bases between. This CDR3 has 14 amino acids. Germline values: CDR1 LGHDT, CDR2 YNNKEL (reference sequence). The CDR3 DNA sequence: TGTGCCAGCAGCCAAGATAGAACTAGTTATGAGCAGTTCTTC. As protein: CASSQDRTSYEQFF.

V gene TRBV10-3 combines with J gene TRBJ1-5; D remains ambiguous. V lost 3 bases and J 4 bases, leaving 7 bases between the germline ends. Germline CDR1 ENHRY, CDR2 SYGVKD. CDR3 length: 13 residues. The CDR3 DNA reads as TGTGCCATCAGTGAAGATCTGAATCAGCCCCAGCATTTT. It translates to CAISEDLNQPQHF.

CDR3 amino acids: CASSRGTYNEQFF. The DNA of the CDR3 is TGTGCCAGCAGCCGGGGGACTTACAATGAGCAGTTCTTC. The J gene is TRBJ2-1, the V gene TRBV4-2; D may be TRBD2 (6 bases). The V and J ends lost 4 bases and 4 bases respectively, with 8 bases between them. The CDR3 covers 13 residues. CDR1 and CDR2 from the germline V gene are LGHNA and YNFKEQ.

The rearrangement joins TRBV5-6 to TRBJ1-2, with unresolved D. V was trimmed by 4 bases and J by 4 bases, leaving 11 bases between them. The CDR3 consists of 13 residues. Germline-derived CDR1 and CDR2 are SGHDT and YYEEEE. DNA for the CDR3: TGTGCCAGCAGCCCCCGGAACCTCTATGGCTACACCTTC. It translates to CASSPRNLYGYTF.

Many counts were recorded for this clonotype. The CDR3 region has the DNA TGTGCCAGCAGCTTGGTTACCGGGACCACTGAAGCTTTCTTT. It yields the protein CASSLVTGTTEAFF. The gene calls are TRBV5-6 and TRBJ1-1; D may be TRBD1 (5 bases). V lost 0 bases and J lost 4, with 10 bases in between. Germline CDR1 and CDR2: SGHDT and YYEEEE. The CDR3 is 14 residues long.

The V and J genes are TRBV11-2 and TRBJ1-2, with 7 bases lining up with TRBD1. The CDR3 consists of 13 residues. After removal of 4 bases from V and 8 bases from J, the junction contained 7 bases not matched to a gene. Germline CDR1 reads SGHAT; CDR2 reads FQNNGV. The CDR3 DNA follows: TGTGCCAGCAGCTCAACAGGGGAGGAGGGCTACACCTTC. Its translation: CASSSTGEEGYTF.

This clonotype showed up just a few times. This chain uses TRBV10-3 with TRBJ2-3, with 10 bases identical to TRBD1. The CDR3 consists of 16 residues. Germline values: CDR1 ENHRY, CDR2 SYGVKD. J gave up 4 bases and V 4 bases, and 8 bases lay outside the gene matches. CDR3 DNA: TGTGCCATCAGTGCGCCCGGACAGGGGGAATCAGATACGCAGTATTTT. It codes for CAISAPGQGESDTQYF.